Listed below are T cell receptor beta chains from one sample, sequenced in a study of long-term antiretroviral therapy in people with HIV. TCRdb's table, derived via immunoSEQ multiplex PCR, lists solely in-frame clones and lacks some. Of about 28,000 clones listed, 85% to 90% are singletons. Sequenced here: unsorted PBMCs, sampled 3.2 years before starting antiretroviral therapy. The receptors were sampled from a man in his fifties with HIV. The CDR3 runs from the conserved cysteine through the conserved F or W. The D gene is left open where the match is weak. Where a row states a size, it is once, few, many or the class of an expanded clone; other rows omit it.

j_call,d_call,clone_size,v_call,cdr3_nt,cdr3_aa
TRBJ1-2,-,-,TRBV6-1,TGTGCCAGCAGTGAAATGTCGTCGGGGTATGGCTACACCTTC,CASSEMSSGYGYTF
TRBJ1-1,TRBD1,-,TRBV6-5,TGTGCCAGCAGTTACCAGGGGGCGGCTTTCTTT,CASSYQGAAFF
TRBJ2-1,TRBD2,-,TRBV25-1,TGTGCCAGCAGTGAGCGGACTAGCTCGTATGAGCAGTTCTTC,CASSERTSSYEQFF
TRBJ2-5,-,-,TRBV6-1,TGTGCCAGCAGTGAAAGGTGGGGCCGAGAGACCCAGTACTTC,CASSERWGRETQYF
TRBJ2-7,-,-,TRBV30,TGTGCCTGGAGTGTAACGGCGGGGTCGGTCATCGGCTACGAGCAGTACTTC,CAWSVTAGSVIGYEQYF
TRBJ2-1,TRBD2,medium-sized,TRBV7-3,TGTGCCAGCAGCTTAGTACTAGCGGGAGAGAATGAGCAGTTCTTC,CASSLVLAGENEQFF
TRBJ2-7,TRBD2,-,TRBV30,TGTGCCTGGAGTGTTTGGTCCAGCGGGAGTCACTACGAGCAGTACTTC,CAWSVWSSGSHYEQYF
TRBJ2-7,TRBD1,-,TRBV5-1,TGCGCCAGCAGCTTGGCAACTTCTGGGACAGGGGTGGGCGAGCAGTACTTC,CASSLATSGTGVGEQYF
TRBJ2-1,TRBD2,-,TRBV14,TGTGCCAGCAGCCCTTCTCCCGTGACTAGCGGACGATCCTCCTACAATGAGCAGTTCTTC,CASSPSPVTSGRSSYNEQFF
TRBJ1-5,TRBD1,-,TRBV27,TGTGCCAGCAGGAGGGGGTACAGGGGTAGCAATCAGCCCCAGCATTTT,CASRRGYRGSNQPQHF
TRBJ2-1,-,-,TRBV27,TGTGCCAGCAGTTTTAATAGGGATGAGCAGTTCTTC,CASSFNRDEQFF
TRBJ2-1,-,-,TRBV7-9,TGTGCCAGCAGAACTCGGGACAGAGGGAGCGGGGGCTCCTACAATGAGCAGTTCTTC,CASRTRDRGSGGSYNEQFF
TRBJ2-2,-,-,TRBV18,TGTGCCAGCTCATCCACCAGACAGGTGGCCGGGGAGCTGTTTTTT,CASSSTRQVAGELFF
TRBJ1-3,-,-,TRBV30,TGTGCCTGCCACCACAGGGCTGGAAACACCATATATTTT,CACHHRAGNTIYF
TRBJ1-1,-,-,TRBV11-3,TGTGCCAGCAGCTTAGTCCAGGGCGGTGAAGCTTTCTTT,CASSLVQGGEAFF
TRBJ2-6,TRBD1,-,TRBV28,TGTGCCAGCAGTTTAACCCAGACAGGGAAAGGCTCTGGGGCCAACGTCCTGACTTTC,CASSLTQTGKGSGANVLTF
TRBJ1-2,-,-,TRBV2,TGTGCCAGCAGGTTTCAGGGGACTGACTATGGCTACACCTTC,CASRFQGTDYGYTF
TRBJ2-3,TRBD1,-,TRBV5-6,TGTGCCAGCACTAAGGGGACAGGGCTCACAGATACGCAGTATTTT,CASTKGTGLTDTQYF
TRBJ1-1,-,-,TRBV5-8,TGTGCCAGCAGCTTGGCCGGGAACACTGAAGCTTTCTTT,CASSLAGNTEAFF
TRBJ2-4,TRBD1,-,TRBV7-3,TGTGCCAGCAGCTCTGACAGGGGAAACATTCAGTACTTC,CASSSDRGNIQYF
TRBJ2-7,-,medium-sized,TRBV28,TGTGCCAGCAGTTTGCAAGGGATAGCCTACGAGCAGTACTTC,CASSLQGIAYEQYF
TRBJ2-3,-,-,TRBV11-2,TGTGCCAGCAGGGGCGGGGGCACAGATACGCAGTATTTT,CASRGGGTDTQYF
TRBJ1-6,-,few,TRBV7-8,TGTGCCAGCAGCTTAGTTCCGGGGATAAGTTCACCCCTCCACTTT,CASSLVPGISSPLHF
TRBJ1-4,-,-,TRBV19,TGTGCCAGTAGCGGCTCCACTAATGAAAAACTGTTTTTT,CASSGSTNEKLFF
TRBJ2-2,-,-,TRBV5-6,TGTGCCAGCAGCTTGCGGGGTCTAACTACGAACACCGGGGAGCTGTTTTTT,CASSLRGLTTNTGELFF
TRBJ2-7,TRBD2,-,TRBV28,TGTGCCAGCAGCCCCACCCCCGGGGCTAGCGGGAGGGCCGTCGGCTACGAGCAGTACTTC,CASSPTPGASGRAVGYEQYF
TRBJ2-5,-,-,TRBV19,TGTGCCAGTAGTGATGGGTCCACGGGGGTTTGGGAGACCCAGTACTTC,CASSDGSTGVWETQYF
TRBJ2-5,TRBD1,-,TRBV4-2,TGTGCCAGCAGCCGAGGGACAGCTTACCAAGAGACCCAGTACTTC,CASSRGTAYQETQYF
TRBJ1-1,TRBD1,-,TRBV7-9,TGTGCCAGCAGCACACGGACAGGAGGGGCCACTGAAGCTTTCTTT,CASSTRTGGATEAFF
TRBJ2-1,-,-,TRBV2,TGTGCCACGAAAAACAATGAGCAGTTCTTC,CATKNNEQFF
TRBJ1-2,-,-,TRBV18,TGTGCCAGCTCATCAGACCGGGACTACTATGGCTACACCTTC,CASSSDRDYYGYTF
TRBJ1-2,TRBD1,-,TRBV11-2,TGTGCCAGCAGCCTCCAGGGGGGAACAACGTCTGGCTACACCTTC,CASSLQGGTTSGYTF
TRBJ2-1,-,-,TRBV19,TGTGCCAGTAGTACCACGGGTATATCCCTAGACAATGAGCAGTTCTTC,CASSTTGISLDNEQFF
TRBJ1-5,-,-,TRBV28,TGTGCCAGCAGCCTGACCTTCGGCAATCAGCCCCAGCATTTT,CASSLTFGNQPQHF
TRBJ2-3,-,-,TRBV2,TGTGCCAGCAGTGTCCTGGGGGGCACAGATACGCAGTATTTT,CASSVLGGTDTQYF
TRBJ2-7,-,few,TRBV6-5,TGTGCCAGCAGTTACTCGCAGGGGCTTTTCTTCTACGAGCAGTACTTC,CASSYSQGLFFYEQYF
TRBJ1-6,TRBD1,-,TRBV6-4,TGTGCCAGCAGCAGTTGGACAGGGCGGCCGTTT,CASSSWTGRPF
TRBJ2-2,-,-,TRBV5-1,TGCGCCAGCAGCTTTTCAGGGCGGAACACCGGGGAGCTGTTTTTT,CASSFSGRNTGELFF
TRBJ2-2,TRBD1,-,TRBV7-9,TGTGCCAGCAGTCGAACTCCCGGGACAGGGAACACCGGGGAGCTGTTTTTT,CASSRTPGTGNTGELFF
TRBJ2-1,TRBD2,-,TRBV6-4,TGTGCCAGCCCTAAAGGGGAGGGGACCTACAATGAGCAGTTCTTC,CASPKGEGTYNEQFF
TRBJ1-6,-,-,TRBV5-6,TGTGCCAGCAGCTTTTTTACACGGAATTCACCCCTCCACTTT,CASSFFTRNSPLHF
TRBJ2-6,-,-,TRBV4-1,TGCGCCAGCAGCCATGGGAGGATTTTCTCTGGGGCCAACGTCCTGACTTTC,CASSHGRIFSGANVLTF
TRBJ2-3,-,-,TRBV6-5,TGTGCCAGCAGCCGAATCGCGGATAGCACAGATACGCAGTATTTT,CASSRIADSTDTQYF
TRBJ2-2,-,-,TRBV2,TGTGCCAGCACTCAAGACAGGGAGGTTAACGCCGGGGAGCTGTTTTTT,CASTQDREVNAGELFF
TRBJ1-5,-,-,TRBV5-8,TGTGCCAGCAGCTTGCCGTTGCCCCCCCAGCATTTT,CASSLPLPPQHF
TRBJ1-2,-,-,TRBV10-3,TGTGCCATCAGTGAGTCTGGGTCAGAAGGATATGGCTACACCTTC,CAISESGSEGYGYTF
TRBJ1-1,-,-,TRBV19,TGTGCCAGTAGTATCGGTTATATGGACAGTCTGAACACTGAAGCTTTCTTT,CASSIGYMDSLNTEAFF
TRBJ1-5,-,once,TRBV9,TGTGCCAGCAGCGTAGACGGCAGCAATCAGCCCCAGCATTTT,CASSVDGSNQPQHF
TRBJ2-1,TRBD2,-,TRBV14,TGTGCCAGCAGCCAAGGCGCGGGAGTACCAAATGAGCAGTTCTTC,CASSQGAGVPNEQFF
TRBJ1-3,-,once,TRBV19,TGTGCCAGTAAGGACACGAGCTCTGGAAACACCATATATTTT,CASKDTSSGNTIYF
TRBJ2-3,-,-,TRBV6-5,TGTGCCAGTCTCCCCCCCGGGGTAGGGGCAGATACGCAGTATTTT,CASLPPGVGADTQYF
TRBJ2-7,TRBD1,once,TRBV9,TGTGCCAGCAGCGACGGACAGGCCCCCTACGAGCAGTACTTC,CASSDGQAPYEQYF
TRBJ1-6,-,-,TRBV5-5,TGTGCCAGCAGCTTGTGGGGGGGTGGTAATTCACCCCTCCACTTT,CASSLWGGGNSPLHF
TRBJ2-3,-,-,TRBV29-1,TGCAGCGTTGAGGTGGGGTCAGCCACAGATACGCAGTATTTT,CSVEVGSATDTQYF